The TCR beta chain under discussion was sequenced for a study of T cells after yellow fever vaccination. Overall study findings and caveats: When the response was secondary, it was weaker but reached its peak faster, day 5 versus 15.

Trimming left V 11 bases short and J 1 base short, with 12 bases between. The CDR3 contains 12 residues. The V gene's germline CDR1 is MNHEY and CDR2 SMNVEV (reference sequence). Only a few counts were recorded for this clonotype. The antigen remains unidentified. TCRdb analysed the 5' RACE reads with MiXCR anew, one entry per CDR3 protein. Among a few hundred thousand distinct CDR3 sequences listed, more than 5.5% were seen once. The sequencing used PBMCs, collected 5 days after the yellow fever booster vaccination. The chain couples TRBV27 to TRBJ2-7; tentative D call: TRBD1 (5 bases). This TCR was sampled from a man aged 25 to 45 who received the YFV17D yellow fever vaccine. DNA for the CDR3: TGTGCCGCCCCTAAGGGGTCCTACGAGCAGTACTTC. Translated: CAAPKGSYEQYF.